The clone carrying this T cell receptor (beta chain) was observed at least ten times. One entry per CDR3 protein, called by TCRdb with MiXCR from the PCR reads. The sample lists over 600,000 distinct CDR3 sequences, 15% to 20% occurring once. The data were obtained in a study of molecular identifiers for immune sequencing clone quantification. Overall study: Replicates partitioned RNA from roughly 20,000 or 100,000 naive CD8 cells into five parts, sequencing four.

Input material: naive CD8+ T cells from blood, with Jurkat cell RNA spiked in. Subset meaning: FACS-sorted CD8+CD4-CCR7+CD45RA+ naive T cells. The origin of this receptor is a human donor in good health. Some libraries in this study had Jurkat cell RNA spiked in.

DNA of the CDR3: TGCGCCAGCAGCCAAGATAGGGGCTCTGGGGCCAACGTCCTGACTTTC. Its translation is CASSQDRGSGANVLTF. The rearrangement uses TRBV4-3 and TRBJ2-6, with a possible D match to TRBD1 (5 bases). From germline, CDR1 is LGHNA and CDR2 YSLEER. The V and J ends lost 0 bases and 0 bases respectively, with 6 bases between them. The CDR3 has 16 residues.